This T cell receptor beta chain was sequenced in a study of post-analysis software for immune sequencing data. Whole-study context: Relapsing-remitting, secondary progressive and progressive-relapsing courses of multiple sclerosis were included.

V dropped 4 bases and J dropped 0; count of bases not matched to a gene: 8. The germline gives CDR1 DFQATT, CDR2 SNEGSKA (reference sequence). This CDR3 has 17 amino acids. Findings and caveats of the study: Multiple sclerosis was associated with a significant reduction in normalized Chao1 diversity relative to controls. By F measure, strong co-clustering occurred among samples prepared in the same batch. TRBV5-6, TRBV5-1 and TRBV20-1 were among several TRBV segments more frequent in patients than controls.

A note on this clonotype: Its antigen is unknown.

Researchers reported that TCR beta cDNA libraries carried unique molecular identifiers. The authors obtained 500,000 or so cDNA molecules from roughly 1 to 10 million T cells. From the PCR reads, TCRdb called clonotypes with MiXCR, one entry per CDR3 protein. The sample records hundreds of thousands of distinct CDR3 sequences, around 64% being singletons. This TCR was recovered from a girl aged 2-9 years with multiple sclerosis. The rearrangement links TRBV20-1 to TRBJ2-1; 11 bases line up with TRBD2. The sequenced material came from blood. CDR3 coding DNA: TGCAGTGCTATGGGACTAGCGGATCAAAGCTCCTACAATGAGCAGTTCTTC. Protein: CSAMGLADQSSYNEQFF.